This T cell receptor (beta chain) was retrieved from a study of blood T cell repertoires in COVID-19. Study details: COVID-19 samples collected from the United States, Italy and Spain covered acute and convalescent phases.

The germline gives CDR1 SGHTA, CDR2 FQGTGA. Trimming left V 3 bases short and J 5 bases short, with 4 bases between. The CDR3 spans 12 residues. This table comes from immunoSEQ multiplex PCR, and its TCRdb copy is limited to in-frame clones, with some not included. This repertoire shows about 140,000 clones, 86% found once; its top ten account for approximately 8.3%. The chain carries TRBV7-3 and TRBJ2-2; D remains unclear. Sample: peripheral blood. The TCR originated in a woman aged 55 to 70 with acute or convalescent COVID-19. Here the CDR3 reads CASSFQTGELFF. The CDR3 DNA sequence: TGTGCCAGCAGCTTCCAAACCGGGGAGCTGTTTTTT.